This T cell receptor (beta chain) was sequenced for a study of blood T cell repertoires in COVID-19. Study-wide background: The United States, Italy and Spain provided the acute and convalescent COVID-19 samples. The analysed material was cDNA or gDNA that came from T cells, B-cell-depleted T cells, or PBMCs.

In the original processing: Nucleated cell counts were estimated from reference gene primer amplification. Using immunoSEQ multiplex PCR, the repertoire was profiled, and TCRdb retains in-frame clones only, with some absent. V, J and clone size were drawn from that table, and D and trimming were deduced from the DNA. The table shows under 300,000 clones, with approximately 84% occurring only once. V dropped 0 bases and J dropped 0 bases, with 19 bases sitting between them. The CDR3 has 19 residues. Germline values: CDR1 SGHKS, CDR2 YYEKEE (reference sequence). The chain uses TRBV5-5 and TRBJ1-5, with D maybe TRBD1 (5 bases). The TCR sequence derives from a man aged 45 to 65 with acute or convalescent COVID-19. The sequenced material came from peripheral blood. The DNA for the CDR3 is TGTGCCAGCAGCTTGGGGACAAGGGGATCCGGTGATAGCAATCAGCCCCAGCATTTT. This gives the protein CASSLGTRGSGDSNQPQHF.